The 28 T cell receptor beta chains below all came from one sample that was sequenced in a study of blood T cell repertoires in COVID-19. The table came from immunoSEQ multiplex PCR; TCRdb's copy has only in-frame clones and leaves some out. Of about 240,000 clones in the sample, roughly 80% were seen once. Sequenced: peripheral blood. Receptors originate from a woman older than 75 with acute or convalescent COVID-19.

The rearrangement links TRBV19 to TRBJ2-5; TRBD2 might be the D (6 bases). Germline V gene sequence: CDR1 LNHDA, CDR2 SQIVND (reference sequence). V was trimmed by 1 base and J by 3 bases, leaving 12 bases between them. The CDR3 has 15 amino acids. Written as DNA, the CDR3 is TGTGCCAGTAGTATAGGGGGGACTTTGGAAGAGACCCAGTACTTC. Its translation is CASSIGGTLEETQYF.

The chain is built from TRBV5-1 and TRBJ1-2; 9 bases are shared with TRBD1. This CDR3 has 15 residues. Germline V gene data show CDR1 as SGHRS and CDR2 as YFSETQ. V trimming: 4 bases; J trimming: 3 bases; junction bases outside the gene matches: 7. CDR3 sequence: CASSPGTGFDYGYTF. The CDR3 DNA reads as TGCGCCAGCAGCCCCGGGACAGGGTTTGACTATGGCTACACCTTC.

V gene TRBV7-9 combines with J gene TRBJ2-1; 8 bases match TRBD2. J was trimmed by 6 bases and V by 2 bases; bases with no gene match: 6. The CDR3 spans 15 residues. Germline V gives CDR1 SEHNR, CDR2 FQNEAQ (reference sequence). CDR3: CASSLLGGASNEQFF. The CDR3 region has the DNA TGTGCCAGCAGCTTACTCGGGGGGGCCAGCAATGAGCAGTTCTTC.

This clone was recorded a few times. The chain carries TRBV12-3 or TRBV12-4 and TRBJ1-3; D perhaps matches TRBD1 (5 bases). The germline V and J ends were trimmed by 5 bases and 7 bases, with 12 bases remaining between them. This CDR3 has 13 amino acids. This CDR3 reads CASSPSQGNTIYF. CDR3 nucleotide sequence: TGTGCCAGCAGTCCCAGCCAGGGCAACACCATATATTTT.

The gene calls are TRBV18 and TRBJ1-4; D is undetermined. This CDR3 contains 14 residues. V dropped 5 bases and J dropped 3 bases, with 10 bases sitting between them. Looked up from germline, CDR1 is KGHSH and CDR2 is LQKENI. This CDR3 is CASSSQESNEKLFF. The CDR3 DNA reads as TGTGCCAGCTCATCCCAGGAATCTAATGAAAAACTGTTTTTT.

The chain links TRBV18 to TRBJ1-2; 8 bases line up with TRBD1. V trimming: 2 bases; J trimming: 4 bases; junction bases outside the gene matches: 6. The CDR3 has 15 amino acids. The germline gives CDR1 KGHSH, CDR2 LQKENI. CDR3 bases: TGTGCCAGCTCACCAGAACAGGGGGGGTTCTATGGCTACACCTTC. It encodes CASSPEQGGFYGYTF.

This rearrangement joins TRBV5-8 to TRBJ2-5; D is perhaps TRBD1 (6 bases). Germline values: CDR1 SGHTS, CDR2 YDEGEE. This CDR3 has 16 residues. V was shortened by 3 bases and J by 9 bases, with 24 bases between the two germline ends. In DNA form, the CDR3 reads TGTGCCAGCAGCTGGAGTCGGACAGCCGGGTTTGAGGCCCAGTACTTC. Protein: CASSWSRTAGFEAQYF.

This clone is a singleton in its sample. This rearrangement joins TRBV5-6 to TRBJ2-5; 8 positions agree with TRBD2. The germline V gene has CDR1 SGHDT and CDR2 YYEEEE. This CDR3 has 14 amino acids. J lost 5 bases, V lost 2 bases, and 5 bases had no gene match. CDR3 sequence reads: CASSFGGALETQYF. The CDR3 bases are TGTGCCAGCAGCTTCGGGGGGGCCCTGGAGACCCAGTACTTC.

Turning to this clone: A read error may produce the germline difference seen at one junction end. Other DNA sequences in this specimen translate into the identical CDR3. The chain recombines TRBV6-5 with TRBJ2-7, with TRBD1 identical over 7 bases. This CDR3 has 15 residues. Germline V CDR1 and CDR2: MNHEY, SVGAGI. The CDR3 spells CASSYSGRGSYEQYF. In DNA, the CDR3 is TGTGCCAGCAGCTACTCGGGCAGGGGGTCTTACGAGCAGTACTTC.

This chain links TRBV6-5 with TRBJ1-1; D call uncertain. CDR3 size: 13 residues. V was clipped by 2 bases and J by 7 bases, with 11 bases between them. Germline lookup yields CDR1 MNHEY and CDR2 SVGAGI. The CDR3 loop is CASSYEVVGEAFF. CDR3 in DNA: TGTGCCAGCAGTTACGAGGTGGTGGGTGAAGCTTTCTTT.

V and J are TRBV5-1 and TRBJ2-3, with D perhaps TRBD2 (6 bases). V lost 7 bases and J 4 bases, leaving 16 bases between the germline ends. From germline, CDR1 is SGHRS and CDR2 YFSETQ. The CDR3 covers 14 residues. CDR3 region: CASRGTSRADTQYF. The DNA of the CDR3 is TGCGCCAGCCGCGGGACGAGCAGGGCAGATACGCAGTATTTT.

The chain links TRBV11-3 to TRBJ2-7; 14 bases fit TRBD2. Germline CDR1 SGHNT, CDR2 YENEEA. V trimming: 5 bases; J trimming: 3 bases; junction bases outside the gene matches: 3. The CDR3 is made up of 15 amino acids. This chain's CDR3 is CASSPGLAGGYEQYF. The CDR3 coding sequence is TGTGCCAGCAGCCCCGGACTAGCGGGGGGCTACGAGCAGTACTTC.

V gene TRBV6-4 combines with J gene TRBJ1-5; perhaps TRBD1 as D (5 bases). The CDR3 is 13 amino acids. CDR1 is MRHNA and CDR2 is SNTAGT in the germline V gene. V was pared by 6 bases and J by 6 bases, with 12 bases between. CDR3 sequence (DNA): TGTGCCAGCAGCGCCGACAGAACTCAGCCCCAGCATTTT. The encoded protein is CASSADRTQPQHF.

The chain links TRBV11-2 to TRBJ1-4, with 8 nucleotides matching TRBD1. The CDR3 spans 15 residues. Trimming took 4 bases from V and 10 from J; bases not matched to a gene: 11. Germline V gives CDR1 SGHAT, CDR2 FQNNGV. CDR3 amino acids: CASSSTQGAAGKLFF. The CDR3 bases are TGTGCCAGCAGCTCTACCCAGGGGGCCGCAGGAAAACTGTTTTTT.

V is TRBV11-2 and J is TRBJ1-1; D is possibly TRBD1 (5 bases). CDR1 and CDR2 from the germline V gene are SGHAT and FQNNGV. The CDR3 runs 13 residues. V was cut by 6 bases and J by 3 bases, with 11 bases left in between. The CDR3 sequence: CASSPGVDTEAFF. CDR3 sequence (DNA): TGTGCCAGCAGTCCGGGGGTGGACACTGAAGCTTTCTTT.

The rearrangement uses TRBV11-2 and TRBJ1-2, with no clear D. CDR3 size: 12 residues. Germline loops: CDR1 SGHAT, CDR2 FQNNGV. Trimming pared 3 bases from V and 8 bases from J, leaving 10 bases between. The CDR3 region is CASSLSRLGYTF. The CDR3 DNA reads as TGTGCCAGCAGCTTGTCCAGGCTCGGCTACACCTTC. Full variable domain (rest looked up from reference TRBV11-2 and TRBJ1-2): EAGVAQSPRYKIIEKRQSVAFWCNPISGHATLYWYQQILGQGPKLLIQFQNNGVVDDSQLPKDRFSAERLKGVDSTLKIQPAKLEDSAVYLCASSLSRLGYTFGSGTRLTVV.

The chain couples TRBV19 to TRBJ1-1; no firm D call. V dropped 7 bases and J dropped 1 base, with 4 bases sitting between them. Germline V CDR1 and CDR2: LNHDA, SQIVND (reference sequence). There are 11 residues in the CDR3. For the CDR3, the DNA is TGTGCCAGTACCAGGAACACTGAAGCTTTCTTT. Residues: CASTRNTEAFF.

This clone was counted a single time. The same CDR3 is also encoded by other DNA sequences in this sample. The V and J genes are TRBV4-1 and TRBJ1-1, with D unresolved. CDR3 length: 14 amino acids. V lost 1 base and J lost 1, with 7 bases in between. CDR1 is MGHRA, CDR2 YSYEKL, per germline. The CDR3: CASSQVGGNTEAFF. The CDR3 coding sequence is TGCGCCAGCAGCCAAGTTGGAGGGAACACTGAAGCTTTCTTT.

J is TRBJ2-7 and V is TRBV25-1; no clear D. V lost 4 bases, J lost 0 bases, and 7 bases lay in between. CDR3 length equals 13 residues. Germline CDR1 is MGHDK and CDR2 is SYGVNS. CDR3 nucleotides: TGTGCCAGCAGTGTGGGCAACTCCTACGAGCAGTACTTC. Protein sequence: CASSVGNSYEQYF.

This clone was detected a few times. V is TRBV5-6 and J is TRBJ2-3; D uncertain. The CDR3 consists of 13 residues. Between the trimmed V and J ends, which lost 4 bases and 0 bases, there was a span of 6 bases. The germline V gene encodes CDR1 SGHDT and CDR2 YYEEEE. Here the CDR3 reads CASSKPSTDTQYF. The CDR3 coding sequence is TGTGCCAGCAGCAAGCCTAGCACAGATACGCAGTATTTT.

J is TRBJ2-5 and V is TRBV5-1, with TRBD2 matching 8 bases. CDR3 length: 14 amino acids. CDR1 is SGHRS, CDR2 YFSETQ, per germline. V shed 4 bases, J shed 7 bases, and the junction held 9 bases outside the gene matches. CDR3 sequence: CASSPAGEPVTQYF. CDR3 nucleotides: TGCGCCAGCAGCCCAGCGGGGGAACCGGTGACCCAGTACTTC.

The chain carries TRBV2 and TRBJ1-2; D ambiguous. The germline V gene has CDR1 SNHLY and CDR2 FYNNEI. With 6 bases removed from V and 8 bases from J, the gap between germline ends came to 16 bases. CDR3 length: 13 amino acids. For the CDR3, the DNA is TGTGCCAGCAGCTCCGGGCCGGGGATGGGCTACACCTTC. This codes for CASSSGPGMGYTF.

This chain uses TRBV2 with TRBJ1-1, with a possible D match to TRBD1 (5 bases). Trimming took off 2 bases at V and 5 bases at J, with 15 bases between the two ends. CDR3 length: 15 amino acids. Germline V gene sequence: CDR1 SNHLY, CDR2 FYNNEI. The CDR3 here is CASSEWASGGTEAFF. The CDR3 region has the DNA TGTGCCAGCAGTGAATGGGCGAGCGGGGGTACTGAAGCTTTCTTT. The variable domain in full, with the rest retrieved from reference TRBV2 and TRBJ1-1, is EPEVTQTPSHQVTQMGQEVILRCVPISNHLYFYWYRQILGQKVEFLVSFYNNEISEKSEIFDDQFSVERPDGSNFTLKIRSTKLEDSAMYFCASSEWASGGTEAFFGQGTRLTVV.

The V call is TRBV30, the J call TRBJ2-1; 13 nucleotides line up with TRBD2. Germline CDR1 GTSNPN, CDR2 SVGIG (reference sequence). CDR3 size: 15 residues. With V trimmed by 5 bases and J by 7 bases, 8 bases remained unmatched. In DNA, the CDR3 is TGTGCCTGGTCCCCGACTAGCGGGGGGTTGAATGAGCAGTTCTTC. Its protein product is CAWSPTSGGLNEQFF.

This chain links TRBV24-1 with TRBJ2-3; tentative D call: TRBD1 (5 bases). V shed 3 bases and J shed 0 bases, with 18 bases lying between them. This CDR3 has 18 amino acids. Germline CDR1 and CDR2: KGHDR and SFDVKD. DNA for the CDR3: TGTGCCACCAGTGATCCGAAGACAGTGGGATATAGCACAGATACGCAGTATTTT. Translation gives CATSDPKTVGYSTDTQYF.

This chain connects TRBV4-1 to TRBJ2-6, with D tentatively TRBD1 (6 bases). Germline V gene data show CDR1 as MGHRA and CDR2 as YSYEKL. The CDR3 is 18 residues long. Trimming took 1 base from V and 0 from J, leaving 13 bases between them. CDR3 sequence reads: CASSQVPGASSGANVLTF. The DNA for the CDR3 is TGCGCCAGCAGCCAAGTTCCAGGGGCCAGCTCTGGGGCCAACGTCCTGACTTTC.

The gene calls are TRBV2 and TRBJ1-4, with 7 bases matching TRBD1. Germline CDR1 is SNHLY and CDR2 is FYNNEI. The CDR3 loop spans 14 amino acids. V lost 7 bases and J lost 4; bases outside the gene matches: 6. This CDR3 reads CASTEGTDNEKLFF. The CDR3 DNA reads TGTGCCAGCACCGAAGGGACAGATAATGAAAAACTGTTTTTT.

A single count supports this clone. The gene calls are TRBV19 and TRBJ1-2, with 8 bases identical to TRBD1. Germline V gene sequence: CDR1 LNHDA, CDR2 SQIVND (reference sequence). The length of the CDR3 is 16 residues. V lost 5 bases to trimming and J lost 4 bases; unmatched junction nucleotides: 12. The DNA of the CDR3 is TGTGCCAGTAGTTTCACCTCCACAGGGGGGGCCTATGGCTACACCTTC. Translated, it gives CASSFTSTGGAYGYTF.